This T cell receptor (beta chain) was obtained from a study of T cells expressing NK-cell markers. Study overall: Sorted CD3+CD56+NKG2C+, CD3+CD56+NKG2C- and CD3+CD56-NKG2C+ T-cell subsets were beta-chain profiled.

Study-wide points: These same clonotypes (in several donors) also led the CD3+CD56-NKG2C+ fraction. HCMV specificity of the expanded NKG2C+ T cell clones stayed unclear. As a fraction of CD8+ T cells, dominant NKG2C+ clonotypes reached roughly 1.0-7.5% in six donors.

Concerning this clonotype: Its specificity is unknown.

TCRdb processed the 5' RACE reads again and assigns one entry to each CDR3 protein, with no DNA. This sample lists about 20,000 distinct CDR3 sequences; its ten largest clones have 50% to 60%. This CDR3 comprises 14 residues. Germline CDR1 reads SNHLY; CDR2 reads FYNNEI. The clonotype was recovered from a man aged 18-69 years in good health. Sequencing was done on a sample of blood T cells: a sorted CD56 or NKG2C T cell subset, CD4+ or CD8+ T cells, or bulk PBMC T cells (not recorded which). This sequence joins TRBV2 and TRBJ2-7; the D call from TCRdb, TRBD1, cannot be confirmed without DNA. This CDR3 is CASRAGTETYEQYF.